This is a list of T cell receptor beta chains from one sample in a study of blood T cell repertoires in COVID-19. Profiling relied on immunoSEQ multiplex PCR, and the TCRdb table lists in-frame clones only, not all of them. The sample lists about 200,000 clones, approximately 90% occurring once. Sequenced: peripheral blood. The origin of the receptors is a man older than 75 with acute or convalescent COVID-19. Both conserved end residues are part of each CDR3. The order of the fields is CDR3 DNA, CDR3 protein, V gene, D gene, J gene, clone size. The D gene is left open where the match is weak. Only part of the rows carry a size: once, few, many, or a class if the clone is expanded.

TGTGCCAGCAGCCCGGGACAGGGAGGATCACCCCTCCACTTT | CASSPGQGGSPLHF | TRBV7-9 | TRBD1 | TRBJ1-6 | -
TGTGCCAGCAGCTTATATACAGGGACCACCGGGGAGCTGTTTTTT | CASSLYTGTTGELFF | TRBV5-8 | - | TRBJ2-2 | -
TGTGCCTGGAGTGTACGGGTGAACGGGGAGCTGTTTTTT | CAWSVRVNGELFF | TRBV30 | - | TRBJ2-2 | -
TGTGCCAGCAGTTCAGGGGGAGCAACTAATGAAAAACTGTTTTTT | CASSSGGATNEKLFF | TRBV28 | TRBD1 | TRBJ1-4 | -
TGTGCCTGGATAAATGGAAACACCATATATTTT | CAWINGNTIYF | TRBV30 | - | TRBJ1-3 | -
TGCAGTGCTCGTGAAAGCGGGAGGGCCGGTGAGCAGTTCTTC | CSARESGRAGEQFF | TRBV20-1 | TRBD2 | TRBJ2-1 | -
TGTGCCAGCAGAGACTCTGGGGCCAACGTCCTGACTTTC | CASRDSGANVLTF | TRBV18 | - | TRBJ2-6 | -
TGTGCCAGCACCAGACAGGGGGTCGAGACTGAAGCTTTCTTT | CASTRQGVETEAFF | TRBV2 | TRBD1 | TRBJ1-1 | -
TGCGCCAGCAGCCGGGTCGGAGGGTTAGGGGCCCAGTACTTC | CASSRVGGLGAQYF | TRBV5-1 | - | TRBJ2-5 | once
TGTGCCAGCAGCCGACTAGCCGACAATGAGCAGTTCTTC | CASSRLADNEQFF | TRBV3-1/TRBV3-2 | TRBD2 | TRBJ2-1 | -
TGTGCCAGCACCCCGTCCAGGGATTATCAGCCCCAGCATTTT | CASTPSRDYQPQHF | TRBV28 | - | TRBJ1-5 | many
TGTGCCAGCAGGGGGACAGGGGGCGCAGAGACCCAGTACTTC | CASRGTGGAETQYF | TRBV2 | TRBD1 | TRBJ2-5 | -
TGCGCCAGCAGCCAAGCGGGGGACGGAACACCCTACGAGCAGTACTTC | CASSQAGDGTPYEQYF | TRBV4-1 | - | TRBJ2-7 | -
TGTGCCAGTAGTATAAGACGAGGGTTGTCAGATACGCAGTATTTT | CASSIRRGLSDTQYF | TRBV19 | - | TRBJ2-3 | once
TGTGCCAGCAGCTTAACGTACGGTCAGCCCCAGCATTTT | CASSLTYGQPQHF | TRBV7-3 | - | TRBJ1-5 | -
TGTGCCAGCAGCCATCTTAGTCTCTACGAGCAGTACTTC | CASSHLSLYEQYF | TRBV14 | - | TRBJ2-7 | -
TGTGCCAGCAGCGCAGGGACAGTCAATCAGCCCCAGCATTTT | CASSAGTVNQPQHF | TRBV9 | TRBD1 | TRBJ1-5 | -
TGTGCCACCAGCAGAGATAGGACAGGGGGCCTAGAGACCCAGTACTTC | CATSRDRTGGLETQYF | TRBV15 | TRBD1 | TRBJ2-5 | -
TGCGCCAGCAGACAACGCGGACTAGCGGGAAGAGGGACAGATACGCAGTATTTT | CASRQRGLAGRGTDTQYF | TRBV10-2 | TRBD2 | TRBJ2-3 | -
TGCAGCGTGACAAGACAGGGGAGGACCGGGGAGCTGTTTTTT | CSVTRQGRTGELFF | TRBV29-1 | TRBD1 | TRBJ2-2 | -
TGTGCCAGCAGCCACAGCTTACCCACCGGGGAGCTGTTTTTT | CASSHSLPTGELFF | TRBV6-2/TRBV6-3 | - | TRBJ2-2 | few
TGTGCCAGCAGCTTATATTTAGAGGACAATGAGCAGTTCTTC | CASSLYLEDNEQFF | TRBV11-2 | - | TRBJ2-1 | -
TGCGCCAGCAGCGCCGACAGGGGGAACACCGGGGAGCTGTTTTTT | CASSADRGNTGELFF | TRBV5-1 | TRBD1 | TRBJ2-2 | -
TGTGCCAGCAGCTATGGGACATCGGAAGAGACCCAGTACTTC | CASSYGTSEETQYF | TRBV5-6 | - | TRBJ2-5 | -
TGCGCCAGCAGCTCCGGGACAGTCAATGAAAAACTGTTTTTT | CASSSGTVNEKLFF | TRBV23-1 | TRBD1 | TRBJ1-4 | -
TGTGCCACCAGCCGCGGGGCGGAAGGCTACACCTTC | CATSRGAEGYTF | TRBV24-1 | - | TRBJ1-2 | once
TGCGCCAGCAGCTTGGGAGGGGGTAGTTCACCCCTCCACTTT | CASSLGGGSSPLHF | TRBV5-1 | - | TRBJ1-6 | -
TGTGCCAGCAGTTCGGCGGGTATTGAGCCCCAGCATTTT | CASSSAGIEPQHF | TRBV27 | - | TRBJ1-5 | -
TGTGCCAGCAGCCAGGATACTAGCGGACCTACCTACGAGCAGTACTTC | CASSQDTSGPTYEQYF | TRBV4-2 | TRBD2 | TRBJ2-7 | -
TGCGCCAGCAGCCCCGGACAGCGCCCCTCCTACGAGCAGTACTTC | CASSPGQRPSYEQYF | TRBV5-1 | - | TRBJ2-7 | few
TGTGCCAGCTCACCGCAGGGACAGGGGACGAACATTCAGTACTTC | CASSPQGQGTNIQYF | TRBV18 | TRBD1 | TRBJ2-4 | -
TGTGCCAGTAGTCCCCGGGTGCTGGGACAGGCGTACTCTGGAAACACCATATATTTT | CASSPRVLGQAYSGNTIYF | TRBV19 | TRBD1 | TRBJ1-3 | few
TGTGCCAGCAGGAGCGACAGATACTCTGGAAACACCATATATTTT | CASRSDRYSGNTIYF | TRBV6-5 | - | TRBJ1-3 | -
TGTGCCACCAGTGATTTTGGACAGGGCCTGGGGATGGAGACCCAGTACTTC | CATSDFGQGLGMETQYF | TRBV24-1 | TRBD1 | TRBJ2-5 | few
TGTGCCAGCAGCCTCTGGGCAGGGGGCCATGGCTACACCTTC | CASSLWAGGHGYTF | TRBV27 | TRBD1 | TRBJ1-2 | -
TGTGCCAGCAGCCAAGATGCTTGGACAGGTGGATACAATGAGCAGTTCTTC | CASSQDAWTGGYNEQFF | TRBV14 | TRBD1 | TRBJ2-1 | -
TGCAGCGTGGGACTAGCGGGCATCTCCTACAATGAGCAGTTCTTC | CSVGLAGISYNEQFF | TRBV29-1 | TRBD2 | TRBJ2-1 | few
TGCGCCAGCAGCCAAGATAGGGGGCTCGGATCCCAGCATTTT | CASSQDRGLGSQHF | TRBV4-1 | TRBD1 | TRBJ1-5 | -
TGTGCCAGCAGCTCCACACAGACAGGGCTTAACAATGAGCAGTTCTTC | CASSSTQTGLNNEQFF | TRBV11-2 | TRBD1 | TRBJ2-1 | few
TGTGCCAGCAGCCAAGAAGCGGGAGGGCCTTACAATGAGCAGTTCTTC | CASSQEAGGPYNEQFF | TRBV4-2 | TRBD2 | TRBJ2-1 | -
TGTGCCAGCGAGGGCGAGGAAAAACTGTTTTTT | CASEGEEKLFF | TRBV21-1 | - | TRBJ1-4 | -
TGTGCCAGTAGTAGGACATCTGGCACTGAAGCTTTCTTT | CASSRTSGTEAFF | TRBV19 | - | TRBJ1-1 | -
TGTGCCAGCTCACCACCGGTTATGGGGGGATACACTGAAGCTTTCTTT | CASSPPVMGGYTEAFF | TRBV18 | - | TRBJ1-1 | -
TGCGCCAGCAGCTTGGGCAGGAGGGATTTCGAGCAGTACTTC | CASSLGRRDFEQYF | TRBV5-1 | - | TRBJ2-7 | -
TGTGCCAGCAGCTTAGTCCCGAGCGCAGGGGATGAGCAGTTCTTC | CASSLVPSAGDEQFF | TRBV7-2 | - | TRBJ2-1 | -
TGTGCCAGCAGTGAGCGGCGGGAGTTCTACGAGCAGTACTTC | CASSERREFYEQYF | TRBV2 | TRBD2 | TRBJ2-7 | -
TGTGCCAGCAGTTTGGTAAGAGATCAGCCCCAGCATTTT | CASSLVRDQPQHF | TRBV27 | - | TRBJ1-5 | -
TGTGCCATCAGCAGGGGACTAGCGGGAGGCGAGACCCAGTACTTC | CAISRGLAGGETQYF | TRBV10-3 | TRBD2 | TRBJ2-5 | -
TGTGCCAGCAGGGGGAGCTCTGGAAACACCATATATTTT | CASRGSSGNTIYF | TRBV6-5 | - | TRBJ1-3 | few
TGTGCCAGTAGTATACGAGCGGATACGCAGTATTTT | CASSIRADTQYF | TRBV19 | - | TRBJ2-3 | once
TGTGCCAGTAGTATAGCTGGCAGCGGTTCCCCGGGGGGGTTGAATGAGCAGTTCTTC | CASSIAGSGSPGGLNEQFF | TRBV19 | TRBD2 | TRBJ2-1 | -